This T cell receptor beta chain was captured by sequencing in a study of cytomegalovirus exposure and HLA in healthy donors. The PCR employed 60 Vbeta primers together with 13 Jbeta primers. The assay was immunoSEQ multiplex PCR, and TCRdb's table has in-frame clones only and misses some. The sample has 150,000 to 200,000 clones, about 78% seen once. Germline V lookup: CDR1 SGHVS, CDR2 FNYEAQ. With 3 bases removed from V and 1 base from J, the gap between germline ends came to 12 bases. The CDR3 has 15 amino acids. Sequenced sample: PBMCs. This receptor was obtained from a male donor in good health and CMV-seronegative. V is TRBV7-6 and J is TRBJ2-5, with TRBD1 as a possible D gene (5 bases). The CDR3 protein is CASSFKGPPQETQYF. The CDR3 bases are TGTGCCAGCAGCTTCAAGGGGCCCCCCCAAGAGACCCAGTACTTC.